The 22 T cell receptor beta chains below all came from one sample that was sequenced in a study of blood T cell repertoires in COVID-19. Sequencing was performed with immunoSEQ multiplex PCR; in TCRdb, only in-frame clones are kept and a portion is missing. This table has roughly 29,000 clones, approximately 80% appearing once. Sequencing input: peripheral blood. The receptor source for this set is a man between 65 and 79 years old with active COVID-19.

In this sample, this clone turned up once. The chain uses TRBV18 and TRBJ1-2, with 9 bases fitting TRBD1. This CDR3 is 16 amino acids long. Germline V gene sequence: CDR1 KGHSH, CDR2 LQKENI. J was trimmed by 4 bases and V by 3 bases; bases with no gene match: 9. CDR3 DNA sequence: TGTGCCAGCTCACCGGGCCACACAGGGGGCGGCTATGGCTACACCTTC. Protein sequence: CASSPGHTGGGYGYTF.

The genes are TRBV7-2 and TRBJ1-1; 9 nucleotides line up with TRBD1. Germline V CDR1 and CDR2: SGHTA, FQGNSA. Trimming at V came to 3 bases and at J to 3 bases, leaving 5 bases not matched to a gene. This CDR3 spans 15 amino acids. In DNA form, the CDR3 reads TGTGCCAGCAGCTTCCGGACAGGGGTTGACACTGAAGCTTTCTTT. Protein sequence: CASSFRTGVDTEAFF.

The V and J genes are TRBV12-3 or TRBV12-4 and TRBJ2-7; the D gene is possibly TRBD2 (6 bases). The V and J ends lost 5 bases and 4 bases respectively, with 6 bases between them. The CDR3 contains 11 residues. The CDR3 coding sequence is TGTGCCAGCAGTGGAGGGTACGAGCAGTACTTC. It specifies CASSGGYEQYF.

The V call is TRBV7-3, the J call TRBJ2-1, with TRBD2 identical over 7 bases. Germline lookup yields CDR1 SGHTA and CDR2 FQGTGA. This CDR3 is 16 amino acids long. V lost 5 bases, J lost 8 bases, and 15 bases stayed unmatched. DNA of the CDR3: TGTGCCAGCAGCCCCCAGGGATCAGCGGGGCCAGATGAGCAGTTCTTC. Protein: CASSPQGSAGPDEQFF.

The J gene is TRBJ2-5, the V gene TRBV5-1, with D hard to call. Germline lookup yields CDR1 SGHRS and CDR2 YFSETQ. This CDR3 region has 18 residues. The V and J ends lost 0 bases and 2 bases respectively, with 20 bases between them. CDR3 amino acids: CASSLGPEESRRQETQYF. For the CDR3, the DNA is TGCGCCAGCAGCTTGGGCCCCGAGGAGTCCAGACGTCAAGAGACCCAGTACTTC. Based on the CDR3 plus reference TRBV5-1 and TRBJ2-5, the full variable domain is KAGVTQTPRYLIKTRGQQVTLSCSPISGHRSVSWYQQTPGQGLQFLFEYFSETQRNKGNFPGRFSGRQFSNSRSEMNVSTLELGDSALYLCASSLGPEESRRQETQYFGPGTRLLVL.

The chain employs TRBV5-1 and TRBJ2-2; D might be TRBD2 (5 bases). The CDR3 loop spans 15 amino acids. Germline values: CDR1 SGHRS, CDR2 YFSETQ. V was shortened by 2 bases and J by 4 bases, with 12 bases between the two germline ends. CDR3 in amino acids: CASSFSAGGTGELFF. The CDR3 DNA is TGCGCCAGCAGCTTCTCGGCAGGAGGCACCGGGGAGCTGTTTTTT.

This clone was seen only once. The chain recombines TRBV28 with TRBJ2-6; the D gene is possibly TRBD1 (6 bases). Germline V gene lookup returns CDR1 MDHEN and CDR2 SYDVKM. V dropped 1 base and J dropped 4 bases, with 14 bases sitting between them. The CDR3 is made up of 17 amino acids. The CDR3 DNA reads as TGTGCCAGCAGTTTATCAGGGGCCGAGCGGGGGGCCAACGTCCTGACTTTC. It is translated as CASSLSGAERGANVLTF.

This clone was observed once. The CDR3 is CASNTLGLHSGANVLTF. The CDR3 region has the DNA TGTGCCAGCAACACGCTGGGCCTCCACTCTGGGGCCAACGTCCTGACTTTC. J is TRBJ2-6 and V is TRBV28; D gene uncertain. CDR1 MDHEN and CDR2 SYDVKM come from the germline V gene. The CDR3 extends over 17 amino acids. Trimming took off 7 bases at V and 0 bases at J, with 16 bases between the two ends.

This chain connects TRBV3-1 (or the pseudogene TRBV3-2) to TRBJ2-1; TRBD1 might be the D (6 bases). The germline V gene encodes CDR1 LGHDT and CDR2 YNNKEL (reference sequence). Trimming pared 4 bases from V and 6 bases from J, leaving 16 bases between. The length of the CDR3 is 15 residues. The CDR3 DNA is TGTGCCAGCAGCCTTTTGGGGACAAGAAGCAATGAGCAGTTCTTC. Translated, it gives CASSLLGTRSNEQFF.

The chain combines TRBV28 with TRBJ1-5, with 8 bases identical to TRBD1. Trimming removed 1 base from V and 2 bases from J; junction bases left unmatched: 1. CDR1 is MDHEN and CDR2 is SYDVKM in the germline V gene. The length of the CDR3 is 15 residues. The CDR3 is CASSLSGGGNQPQHF. CDR3 bases: TGTGCCAGCAGTTTATCAGGGGGCGGCAATCAGCCCCAGCATTTT.

V and J are TRBV27 and TRBJ1-5, with D uncertain. There are 13 residues in the CDR3. Per germline, CDR1 MNHEY and CDR2 SMNVEV (reference sequence). Trimming stripped 6 bases from V and 7 bases from J, with 13 bases between. CDR3 DNA sequence: TGTGCCAGCAGCCGAGACTATGGGCAGCCCCAGCATTTT. Its translation: CASSRDYGQPQHF.

This sequence joins TRBV7-9 and TRBJ1-1; D possibly corresponds to TRBD1 (6 bases). The CDR3 spans 15 residues. CDR1 and CDR2 (germline): SEHNR, FQNEAQ (reference sequence). The ends were cut back, 5 bases at V and 5 bases at J, with 18 bases in the middle. For the CDR3, the DNA is TGTGCCAGCAGCCCCGGGACCCATAGGGGGACTGAAGCTTTCTTT. Residues: CASSPGTHRGTEAFF.

The gene calls are TRBV9 and TRBJ1-4; no clear D gene. Germline V gene data show CDR1 as SGDLS and CDR2 as YYNGEE. Deletions cut 3 bases from V and 5 bases from J, with 8 bases between. The length of the CDR3 is 13 residues. The CDR3 loop reads CASSASPNEKLFF. CDR3 bases: TGTGCCAGCAGCGCCTCCCCGAATGAAAAACTGTTTTTT.

This chain uses TRBV9 with TRBJ2-3, with TRBD1 matching 8 bases. The V gene's germline CDR1 is SGDLS and CDR2 YYNGEE. V dropped 0 bases and J dropped 4; count of bases not matched to a gene: 4. The CDR3 covers 15 residues. CDR3 in DNA: TGTGCCAGCAGCGTAGCGACAGGGGTCTCAGATACGCAGTATTTT. It specifies CASSVATGVSDTQYF.

The rearrangement links TRBV18 to TRBJ2-1; D is unresolved. Germline lookup yields CDR1 KGHSH and CDR2 LQKENI. This CDR3 has 14 residues. V was cut by 3 bases and J by 3 bases, with 9 bases left in between. CDR3 DNA sequence: TGTGCCAGCTCACCCCAGACTGGCTACAATGAGCAGTTCTTC. This codes for CASSPQTGYNEQFF.

Only one count was recorded for this clone. One junction end does not reproduce the germline sequence, and a read error may be involved. This sample also contains other DNA sequences that code for the same CDR3. The chain recombines TRBV6-6 with TRBJ1-5, with 9 positions matching TRBD1. The CDR3 runs 15 residues. The germline V gene encodes CDR1 MNHNY and CDR2 SVGAGI (reference sequence). The CDR3 is CASSYGDREGQPQHF. The CDR3 DNA sequence: TGCGCCAGCAGTTACGGGGACAGGGAGGGTCAGCCCCAGCATTTT.

This clone was counted once. The chain has TRBV5-4 and TRBJ2-1; 8 positions match TRBD2. Losses at the gene ends were 0 bases for V and 3 bases for J; bases not matched to a gene: 2. The CDR3 sequence is 15 residues long. Germline CDR1 reads SGHNT; CDR2 reads YYREEE (reference sequence). CDR3 DNA: TGTGCCAGCAGCTTGGCGGGAGGGGTCTACAATGAGCAGTTCTTC. This encodes CASSLAGGVYNEQFF.

V is TRBV9 and J is TRBJ1-4, with D possibly matching TRBD1 (5 bases). Trimming removed 3 bases at V and 4 bases at J, with 10 bases between. The CDR3 runs to 14 residues. Germline V gives CDR1 SGDLS, CDR2 YYNGEE. Written as DNA, the CDR3 is TGTGCCAGCAGCGCAGGGTTTAGTAATGAAAAACTGTTTTTT. Amino acids: CASSAGFSNEKLFF. Full variable domain (outside the CDR3, taken from reference TRBV9 and TRBJ1-4): DSGVTQTPKHLITATGQRVTLRCSPRSGDLSVYWYQQSLDQGLQFLIQYYNGEERAKGNILERFSAQQFPDLHSELNLSSLELGDSALYFCASSAGFSNEKLFFGSGTQLSVL.

The V call is TRBV7-3, the J call TRBJ2-1, with TRBD2 as a possible D gene (6 bases). Trimming left V 1 base short and J 8 bases short, with 15 bases between. CDR3 length: 15 amino acids. The germline V gene has CDR1 SGHTA and CDR2 FQGTGA. CDR3 sequence reads: CASSLIPSEGYEQFF. CDR3 nucleotide sequence: TGTGCCAGCAGCTTAATTCCGTCGGAGGGTTATGAGCAGTTCTTC.

J is TRBJ1-2 and V is TRBV7-9; 10 bases match TRBD1. Germline CDR1 reads SEHNR; CDR2 reads FQNEAQ (reference sequence). Trimming cost V 5 bases and J 2 bases; bases outside gene matches: 11. The length of the CDR3 is 17 residues. CDR3: CASSLMTGGWRNYGYTF. The DNA for the CDR3 is TGTGCCAGCAGCCTAATGACAGGGGGCTGGCGAAACTATGGCTACACCTTC.

This sequence joins TRBV5-1 and TRBJ2-1; a weak D match, TRBD2 (5 bases). The CDR3 loop spans 15 amino acids. CDR1 and CDR2 from the germline V gene are SGHRS and YFSETQ. V lost 4 bases to trimming and J lost 8 bases, with 19 bases between them. In DNA, the CDR3 is TGCGCCAGCAGCCCCCCCGTAGCGAGGTCGGATGAGCAGTTCTTC. Translating it yields CASSPPVARSDEQFF.

V usage is TRBV11-2 and J usage is TRBJ2-1; D perhaps matches TRBD2 (5 bases). The length of the CDR3 is 17 residues. Germline V CDR1 and CDR2: SGHAT, FQNNGV. Trimming took off 0 bases at V and 0 bases at J, with 12 bases between the two ends. CDR3 amino acids: CASSLETRTRSYNEQFF. The CDR3 DNA follows: TGTGCCAGCAGCTTAGAAACGAGGACTCGCTCCTACAATGAGCAGTTCTTC.